Following are 27 T cell receptor beta chains from one sample sequenced in a study of cytomegalovirus exposure and HLA in healthy donors. Both 60 Vbeta primers and 13 Jbeta primers went into the PCR. Libraries were prepared by immunoSEQ multiplex PCR; TCRdb keeps only in-frame clonotypes and omits some of them. This sample yields 150,000 to 200,000 clones, of which over 70% are seen a single time; around 6% belongs to the top ten. Sequencing was done on a sample of PBMCs. Receptors were obtained from a man aged 40-55 years in good health and CMV-seronegative.

This chain links TRBV18 with TRBJ1-5; no definite D call. Germline CDR1 is KGHSH and CDR2 is LQKENI. The germline V and J ends were trimmed by 1 base and 3 bases, with 4 bases remaining between them. The CDR3 has 13 amino acids. CDR3 DNA sequence: TGTGCCAGCTCACCACTCTTCAATCAGCCCCAGCATTTT. This encodes CASSPLFNQPQHF. Together with reference TRBV18 and TRBJ1-5, the CDR3 gives the full variable domain: NAGVMQNPRHLVRRRGQEARLRCSPMKGHSHVYWYRQLPEEGLKFMVYLQKENIIDESGMPKERFSAEFPKEGPSILRIQQVVRGDSAAYFCASSPLFNQPQHFGDGTRLSIL.

The chain carries TRBV2 and TRBJ2-7; 15 nucleotides agree with TRBD2. CDR1 and CDR2 from the germline V gene are SNHLY and FYNNEI. The CDR3 covers 15 residues. V gave up 6 bases and J gave up 4 bases; unmatched junction bases: 4. The CDR3 DNA follows: TGTGCCAGCAGCCGGACTAGCGGGAGGGAGTACGAGCAGTACTTC. It encodes CASSRTSGREYEQYF.

In its sample, this clone was seen a few times. This chain uses TRBV10-3 with TRBJ1-1; 7 bases agree with TRBD1. The V and J ends lost 8 bases and 3 bases, in that order; junction bases with no gene match: 6. The CDR3 is 13 residues long. The germline gives CDR1 ENHRY, CDR2 SYGVKD. The DNA for the CDR3 is TGTGCCATCGCCGACAGGGTAGACACTGAAGCTTTCTTT. Translated: CAIADRVDTEAFF.

CDR3 sequence reads: CASSYPRAYEQYF. Written as DNA, the CDR3 is TGTGCCAGCAGTTACCCGCGCGCCTACGAGCAGTACTTC. This chain connects TRBV6-6 to TRBJ2-7; D is uncertain. CDR3 length: 13 residues. Trimming cost V 2 bases and J 2 bases, with 7 bases left between them. Per germline, CDR1 MNHNY and CDR2 SVGAGI (reference sequence).

The chain is built from TRBV4-3 and TRBJ2-1; D possibly corresponds to TRBD1 (5 bases). This CDR3 is 16 amino acids long. The V and J ends lost 0 bases and 7 bases respectively, with 16 bases between them. From germline, CDR1 is LGHNA and CDR2 YSLEER. The DNA of the CDR3 is TGCGCCAGCAGCCAAGATCTGGGAAGGGGTCGAAATGAGCAGTTCTTC. Protein product: CASSQDLGRGRNEQFF.

As DNA, the CDR3 is TGTGCCAGCAGCTTTGGGGGGGGCACAGATACGCAGTATTTT. Its translation is CASSFGGGTDTQYF. The chain recombines TRBV13 with TRBJ2-3; 7 bases are a match to TRBD2. The germline V gene encodes CDR1 PRHDT and CDR2 FYEKMQ (reference sequence). Trimming took 3 bases from V and 1 from J; bases not matched to a gene: 1. This CDR3 has 14 amino acids.

The chain joins TRBV21-1 to TRBJ1-4; the table's D call TRBD1 went unverified against the DNA. TRBV21-1 is annotated as a pseudogene. The CDR3 runs to 13 residues. This chain's CDR3 is CASSKARGQGPHF. CDR3 coding DNA: TGTGCCAGCAGCAAAGCGCGGGGACAGGGGCCGCATTTT.

J is TRBJ2-3 and V is TRBV18; D is ambiguous. The germline V gene has CDR1 KGHSH and CDR2 LQKENI. The CDR3 is 14 residues long. V shed 7 bases and J shed 4 bases, with 15 bases lying between them. The DNA of the CDR3 is TGTGCCAGCTGCCCACCTAATCGTCCAGATACGCAGTATTTT. It specifies CASCPPNRPDTQYF.

The V call is TRBV15, the J call TRBJ2-7; tentative D call: TRBD1 (5 bases). Per the germline V gene, CDR1 is LNHNV and CDR2 is YYDKDF (reference sequence). The germline V and J ends were trimmed by 6 bases and 2 bases, with 11 bases remaining between them. The CDR3 runs to 13 residues. The CDR3 nucleotides read TGTGCCACCAGTCTCGACAGCCCCTACGAGCAGTACTTC. Its translation is CATSLDSPYEQYF.

The CDR3 loop is CASSYSNRVTGELFF. In DNA form, the CDR3 reads TGTGCCAGCAGTTACTCAAATCGGGTCACCGGGGAGCTGTTTTTT. V usage is TRBV6-5 and J usage is TRBJ2-2; D uncertain. The CDR3 has 15 amino acids. V lost 0 bases and J 4 bases, leaving 9 bases between the germline ends. In germline, CDR1 is MNHEY, CDR2 SVGAGI.

In the case of this clone: The same CDR3 can be traced to other DNA sequences in this sample. The chain uses TRBV7-3 and TRBJ2-5; the match to TRBD2 covers 8 bases. Losses at the gene ends were 5 bases for V and 5 bases for J; bases not matched to a gene: 7. Looked up from germline, CDR1 is SGHTA and CDR2 is FQGTGA. This CDR3 contains 14 residues. For the CDR3, the DNA is TGTGCCAGCAGCCTAGGACTAGCTGGTGAGACCCAGTACTTC. It yields the protein CASSLGLAGETQYF.

This clone has only one observation. V usage is TRBV7-2 and J usage is TRBJ2-1, with D perhaps TRBD2 (5 bases). Germline-derived CDR1 and CDR2 are SGHTA and FQGNSA. The CDR3 extends over 14 amino acids. Trimming cost V 4 bases and J 3 bases, with 10 bases left between them. The CDR3 region is CASSSQRNYNEQFF. Here the CDR3 DNA reads TGTGCCAGCAGCTCCCAGCGGAACTACAATGAGCAGTTCTTC.

The sample holds one count of this clone. This chain uses TRBV6-1 with TRBJ2-7, with TRBD2 as a possible D gene (7 bases). The CDR3 is 13 residues long. V was clipped by 3 bases and J by 3 bases, with 9 bases between them. Germline lookup yields CDR1 MNHNS and CDR2 SASEGT. DNA for the CDR3: TGTGCCAGCAGTGAGGGGGGGCGCTACGAGCAGTACTTC. Encoded protein: CASSEGGRYEQYF.

The table lists this clone with a few counts. V usage is TRBV30 and J usage is TRBJ2-7; possible D gene TRBD2, 6 bases. Germline CDR1 and CDR2: GTSNPN and SVGIG (reference sequence). Trimming removed 0 bases from V and 3 bases from J, with 18 bases in between. The CDR3 covers 16 residues. This CDR3 reads CAWSVRSGLHLYEQYF. The CDR3 nucleotides are TGTGCCTGGAGTGTACGGAGCGGGCTACACCTCTACGAGCAGTACTTC.

The chain joins TRBV5-5 to TRBJ1-2; D remains unclear. V was shortened by 0 bases and J by 1 base, with 10 bases between the two germline ends. The CDR3 extends over 15 amino acids. Germline V lookup: CDR1 SGHKS, CDR2 YYEKEE (reference sequence). This chain's CDR3 is CASSLERGFNYGYTF. In DNA form, the CDR3 reads TGTGCCAGCAGCTTGGAACGGGGATTTAACTATGGCTACACCTTC.

The chain is built from TRBV27 and TRBJ1-1; D is perhaps TRBD1 (6 bases). Germline CDR1 MNHEY, CDR2 SMNVEV (reference sequence). The V gene lost 4 bases and the J gene lost 2 bases, with 14 bases spanning the gap. The CDR3 contains 15 residues. DNA for the CDR3: TGTGCCAGCAGTTCCGGTGGGGGCCTAAACACTGAAGCTTTCTTT. It yields the protein CASSSGGGLNTEAFF.

V and J are TRBV5-1 and TRBJ1-1, with a possible D match to TRBD1 (6 bases). The CDR3 has 14 residues. CDR1 and CDR2 (germline): SGHRS, YFSETQ. Trimming removed 3 bases from V and 1 base from J, with 10 bases in between. The CDR3 nucleotides are TGCGCCAGCAGCTCAGGGGAAGCGAACACTGAAGCTTTCTTT. Its protein product is CASSSGEANTEAFF.

This clone turned up a few times. The chain combines TRBV29-1 with TRBJ2-1; 10 bases fit TRBD2. The CDR3 loop spans 14 amino acids. V shed 4 bases and J 10 bases; nucleotides not matched to a gene: 10. Looked up from germline, CDR1 is SQVTM and CDR2 is ANQGSEA. This CDR3 reads CSVGPAGGPGEQFF. CDR3 coding DNA: TGCAGCGTTGGGCCAGCGGGAGGGCCGGGGGAGCAGTTCTTC.

This clone was observed once. This sequence joins TRBV30 and TRBJ1-4; 7 nucleotides line up with TRBD1. The CDR3 has 16 amino acids. From germline, CDR1 is GTSNPN and CDR2 SVGIG (reference sequence). V was clipped by 2 bases and J by 3 bases; unmatched bases: 9. For the CDR3, the DNA is TGTGCCTGGAGTCGGGGACAGTATGGAGCTAATGAAAAACTGTTTTTT. It specifies CAWSRGQYGANEKLFF.

The rearrangement joins TRBV27 to TRBJ1-6; no definite D call. Germline V gene sequence: CDR1 MNHEY, CDR2 SMNVEV (reference sequence). V lost 6 bases, J lost 6 bases, and 12 bases lay in between. There are 14 residues in the CDR3. CDR3 coding DNA: TGTGCCAGCAGGAGTATTGAGGGTAATTCACCCCTCCACTTT. Translation: CASRSIEGNSPLHF.

The chain combines TRBV19 with TRBJ1-6; D is undetermined. Trimming stripped 3 bases from V and 0 bases from J, with 9 bases between. The CDR3 covers 16 residues. Germline lookup yields CDR1 LNHDA and CDR2 SQIVND (reference sequence). The CDR3 spells CASSIRDSSYNSPLHF. CDR3 DNA: TGTGCCAGTAGTATCCGGGATAGCTCCTATAATTCACCCCTCCACTTT. Combining the CDR3 with reference TRBV19 and TRBJ1-6 gives the whole variable domain DGGITQSPKYLFRKEGQNVTLSCEQNLNHDAMYWYRQDPGQGLRLIYYSQIVNDFQKGDIAEGYSVSREKKESFPLTVTSAQKNPTAFYLCASSIRDSSYNSPLHFGNGTRLTVT.

There are a few counts of this clone. The chain joins TRBV30 to TRBJ1-4, with a weak D call TRBD1 (6 bases). The CDR3 is 15 residues long. The V end lost 0 bases, the J end lost 4 bases, and 12 bases lay between the germline ends. Germline CDR1 and CDR2: GTSNPN and SVGIG (reference sequence). CDR3 bases: TGTGCCTGGAGTGTACCTTCCAGGGGTAATGAAAAACTGTTTTTT. This gives the protein CAWSVPSRGNEKLFF.

In DNA, the CDR3 is TGTGCCAGCAGCTTAGTTTTCGGACAGGGTAGTAATTCACCCCTCCACTTT. Translating it yields CASSLVFGQGSNSPLHF. The chain couples TRBV7-2 to TRBJ1-6; 8 bases are shared with TRBD1. This CDR3 has 17 amino acids. The junction had 8 bases not matched to a gene; V was cut back by 1 base and J by 6 bases. The germline V gene encodes CDR1 SGHTA and CDR2 FQGNSA. Looking up the rest from reference TRBV7-2 and TRBJ1-6 gives the full variable domain: GAGVSQSPSNKVTEKGKDVELRCDPISGHTALYWYRQSLGQGLEFLIYFQGNSAPDKSGLPSDRFSAERTGGSVSTLTIQRTQQEDSAVYLCASSLVFGQGSNSPLHFGNGTRLTVT.

This chain joins TRBV4-1 and TRBJ2-1, with TRBD2 identical over 10 bases. The CDR3 extends over 17 amino acids. Germline assignment: CDR1 MGHRA and CDR2 YSYEKL. The trim removed 1 base at V and 8 bases at J, leaving 11 bases unmatched. The DNA for the CDR3 is TGCGCCAGCAGCCAAGTCGATCTGGGACTAGCGAGACATGAGCAGTTCTTC. It yields the protein CASSQVDLGLARHEQFF.

The chain couples TRBV7-9 to TRBJ2-3, with D possibly matching TRBD2 (6 bases). Germline assignment: CDR1 SEHNR and CDR2 FQNEAQ (reference sequence). The ends were cut back, 5 bases at V and 3 bases at J, with 21 bases in the middle. This CDR3 is 17 amino acids long. The CDR3 nucleotides are TGTGCCAGCAGCCTACAGATCCTAGCGCTGCTGACAGATACGCAGTATTTT. Its translation: CASSLQILALLTDTQYF.

The chain has TRBV13 and TRBJ2-5, with 13 nucleotides matching TRBD2. J gave up 5 bases and V 5 bases, and 5 bases lay outside the gene matches. This CDR3 spans 15 amino acids. CDR1 is PRHDT, CDR2 FYEKMQ, per germline (reference sequence). This CDR3 is CASSPGLAGFETQYF. CDR3 bases: TGTGCCAGCAGCCCGGGACTAGCGGGATTCGAGACCCAGTACTTC.

CDR3 loop: CASSDRGTDTQYF. In DNA form, the CDR3 reads TGTGCCAGCAGCGACAGGGGGACAGATACGCAGTATTTT. The genes are TRBV5-6 and TRBJ2-3; 9 bases are a match to TRBD1. This CDR3 contains 13 residues. V dropped 4 bases and J dropped 3; count of bases not matched to a gene: 0. CDR1 is SGHDT, CDR2 YYEEEE, per germline.